A selection of T cell receptor beta chains follows, all from one sample in a study of blood T cell repertoires in COVID-19. Produced via immunoSEQ multiplex PCR; TCRdb's table is partial and in-frame only. The sample carries approximately 330,000 clones, 70% to 90% recorded once. The specimen was PBMCs or T cells enriched from blood (not recorded which). The source is a woman aged 40 to 55 with acute COVID-19. Each CDR3 is given with its conserved first and last residue.

cdr3_aa	j_call	v_call
CASSPVLGQTYTQYF	TRBJ2-3	TRBV19
CASSHWGQGDYGYTF	TRBJ1-2	TRBV3-1/TRBV3-2
CSASYGGNQPQHF	TRBJ1-5	TRBV20-1
CAWSLGEDNEKLFF	TRBJ1-4	TRBV30
CASRDSYSNQPQHF	TRBJ1-5	TRBV27
CASSQYRDSAAFF	TRBJ1-1	TRBV6-5
CASSQEQPPKSAFF	TRBJ1-1	TRBV4-3
CARSLGGRGRVEYGYTF	TRBJ1-2	TRBV7-5
CASSWGVYQETQYF	TRBJ2-5	TRBV7-8
CAISERPTGNIQYF	TRBJ2-4	TRBV10-3
CASSETAGWSAEQFF	TRBJ2-1	TRBV25-1
CASSYIRTGNNEQFF	TRBJ2-1	TRBV6-5
CASSMQGYEQFF	TRBJ2-1	TRBV19
CASSYSDRAEQPQHF	TRBJ1-5	TRBV6-2/TRBV6-3
CASSRPSSVASAYEQYF	TRBJ2-7	TRBV6-2/TRBV6-3
CASRTSGEADTQYF	TRBJ2-3	TRBV15
CASSWPFSSTDTQYF	TRBJ2-3	TRBV6-5
CSVEDWRGANYGYTF	TRBJ1-2	TRBV29-1
CASSPEREPGELFF	TRBJ2-2	TRBV18
CASSSPNPGLAFF	TRBJ1-1	TRBV6-5
CASRSTSRTDTQYF	TRBJ2-3	TRBV5-1
CATSTPGQGTYNEQFF	TRBJ2-1	TRBV15
CASSFLRGAGSNQPQHF	TRBJ1-5	TRBV19
CASTVPPRQSNQPQHF	TRBJ1-5	TRBV28
CASSHFTGGEQNTEAFF	TRBJ1-1	TRBV19
CASSFGAGDEQYF	TRBJ2-7	TRBV5-1
CASSPSGGEQYF	TRBJ2-7	TRBV3-1/TRBV3-2
CASSKRGSTDTQYF	TRBJ2-3	TRBV2
CASSLGTVDEKLFF	TRBJ1-4	TRBV5-1
CASSEQGYYYNEQFF	TRBJ2-1	TRBV14
CASSFRGAKDTEAFF	TRBJ1-1	TRBV5-6
CASSLSTSGKSYEQYF	TRBJ2-7	TRBV5-1
CASSLADRTTNEKLFF	TRBJ1-4	TRBV5-1
CASSVDSYGYTF	TRBJ1-2	TRBV5-1
CASSFVGTQGDEQFF	TRBJ2-1	TRBV7-3
CASSPRDTVYTEAFF	TRBJ1-1	TRBV7-8
CASSFGTGYHSNEKLFF	TRBJ1-4	TRBV5-1
CASSIGGDTEAFF	TRBJ1-1	TRBV27
CASSQVPPLAGGLYNEQFF	TRBJ2-1	TRBV4-3
CASSQGRRGTDTQYF	TRBJ2-3	TRBV4-3
CASSPRDRVNSPLHF	TRBJ1-6	TRBV28
CASSSGTGLAFSNQPQHF	TRBJ1-5	TRBV19
CASSSDRGLTF	TRBJ1-2	TRBV28
CASSPGTAALNEQFF	TRBJ2-1	TRBV9
CASSQIGGGSTEAFF	TRBJ1-1	TRBV3-1/TRBV3-2
CASRLSGSPSGNTIYF	TRBJ1-3	TRBV7-9
CASSQGMGYGYTF	TRBJ1-2	TRBV2
CASRTRERESGNEQFF	TRBJ2-1	TRBV28
CASSLRDRGISYNEQFF	TRBJ2-1	TRBV13
CASSWGGTGSDYTF	TRBJ1-2	TRBV5-1
CASRMRSHQPQHF	TRBJ1-5	TRBV6-5
CASSLRTSGRAETQYF	TRBJ2-5	TRBV5-1
CASSTRTGEIGETQYF	TRBJ2-5	TRBV27
CASSSRTKSSYNSPLHF	TRBJ1-6	TRBV5-6
CASSFSAAGGAYEQYF	TRBJ2-7	TRBV7-2